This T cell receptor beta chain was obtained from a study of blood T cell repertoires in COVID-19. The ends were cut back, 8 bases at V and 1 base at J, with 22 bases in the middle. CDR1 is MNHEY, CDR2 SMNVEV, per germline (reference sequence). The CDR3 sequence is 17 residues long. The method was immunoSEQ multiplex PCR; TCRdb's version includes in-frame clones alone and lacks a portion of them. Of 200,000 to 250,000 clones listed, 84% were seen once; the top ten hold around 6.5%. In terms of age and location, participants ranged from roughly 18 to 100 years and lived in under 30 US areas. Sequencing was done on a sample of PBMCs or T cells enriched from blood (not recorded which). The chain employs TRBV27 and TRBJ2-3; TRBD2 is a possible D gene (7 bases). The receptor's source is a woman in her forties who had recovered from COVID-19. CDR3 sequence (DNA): TGTGCCAGCGAGCCTGGGGGCGGGAGAGTGGGCACAGATACGCAGTATTTT. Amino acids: CASEPGGGRVGTDTQYF.